This T cell receptor (beta chain) was sequenced during a study of CD8 T cells in ankylosing spondylitis. This clonotype has a handful of counts. The antigen remains undetermined. For TCR beta, libraries came from quantitative 5'-RACE with molecular barcodes. TCRdb re-called the 5' RACE reads with MiXCR, one entry per CDR3 protein. This table has about 89,000 distinct CDR3 sequences, around 25% appearing once. V dropped 1 base and J dropped 2; count of bases not matched to a gene: 7. The CDR3 is 17 residues long. CDR1 is SGHRS, CDR2 YFSETQ, per germline. Findings and limits, study-wide: The authors reported significant enrichment of disease-linked clones in matched ankylosing spondylitis synovial fluid. Disease-associated clones were CD8+ and fairly uncommon in peripheral blood. Typical of ankylosing spondylitis blood, it appeared, was a TCR beta motif of under 10 highly homologous variants.

V and J are TRBV5-1 and TRBJ1-5; 9 bases are shared with TRBD1. This sequence originates from a male donor with ankylosing spondylitis or in good health (not recorded which). The source material was blood, either unsorted or a sorted T cell fraction (not recorded which). The CDR3 nucleotides read TGCGCCAGCAGCTTGTTGCCACAGGGGGCTGGCAATCAGCCCCAGCATTTT. Translating gives CASSLLPQGAGNQPQHF.